Listed below are T cell receptor beta chains from one sample, sequenced in a study of OX40 agonist ivuxolimab in advanced cancers. Clones were sequenced by immunoSEQ multiplex PCR, and TCRdb holds only the in-frame ones, with some missing. The sample shows about 150,000 clones, roughly 94% of them seen only once. Sequenced here: CD4+ or CD8+ T cells sorted from blood, sampled in a trial of the OX40 agonist ivuxolimab. Receptor source: an adult with an advanced solid tumor such as melanoma, head and neck, liver or kidney cancer. The CDR3 runs from the conserved cysteine through the conserved F or W. The order of the fields is clone size, J gene, V gene, D gene, CDR3 DNA, CDR3 protein. D genes are given only for firm matches. Clone size is not always given. Where it is, it says once, few, many or a class for expanded clones.

size: -; J: TRBJ2-2; V: TRBV2; D: TRBD1; DNA: TGTGCCAGCACGCCGGGACAGGGGGTAACCGGGGAGCTGTTTTTT; CDR3: CASTPGQGVTGELFF
size: once; J: TRBJ1-2; V: TRBV5-1; D: -; DNA: TGCGCCAGCAGCTGGGCAGTGGACTATGGCTACACCTTC; CDR3: CASSWAVDYGYTF
size: -; J: TRBJ2-7; V: TRBV6-6; D: -; DNA: TGTGCCAGCAGTCGGACAGCGTCCTACGAGCAGTACTTC; CDR3: CASSRTASYEQYF
size: -; J: TRBJ1-5; V: TRBV28; D: -; DNA: TGTGCCAGCAGTTCTTATCAGCCCCAGCATTTT; CDR3: CASSSYQPQHF
size: once; J: TRBJ2-5; V: TRBV4-3; D: -; DNA: TGCGCCAGCAGCCAAGACCCCTCAGGATTAGTAGGCGGAGAGACCCAGTACTTC; CDR3: CASSQDPSGLVGGETQYF
size: -; J: TRBJ2-1; V: TRBV7-2; D: -; DNA: TGTGCCAGCAGCCCGGCTGGGGCGGGGAATGAGCAGTTCTTC; CDR3: CASSPAGAGNEQFF
size: -; J: TRBJ2-7; V: TRBV6-5; D: -; DNA: TGTGCCAGCAGCTACCAGGTGGGGGTCTACGAGCAGTACTTC; CDR3: CASSYQVGVYEQYF
size: -; J: TRBJ1-6; V: TRBV5-1; D: -; DNA: TGCGCCAGCAGCTTGGAGTCGGCAGGGAATAATTCACCCCTCCACTTT; CDR3: CASSLESAGNNSPLHF
size: -; J: TRBJ1-1; V: TRBV5-1; D: TRBD1; DNA: TGCGCCAGCAGCTGGGACAGCACCTGGGGAACTGAAGCTTTCTTT; CDR3: CASSWDSTWGTEAFF
size: -; J: TRBJ1-1; V: TRBV28; D: -; DNA: TGTGCCAGCAGTTGGAGAACCGACCTTGAAGCTTTCTTT; CDR3: CASSWRTDLEAFF
size: -; J: TRBJ2-7; V: TRBV6-1; D: -; DNA: TGTGCCAGCAGTGAAGATTGGGGCCCTGCCTACGAGCAGTACTTC; CDR3: CASSEDWGPAYEQYF
size: -; J: TRBJ1-3; V: TRBV10-1; D: TRBD1; DNA: TGCGCCAGCCAGGGACAGAACTCTGGAAACACCATATATTTT; CDR3: CASQGQNSGNTIYF
size: once; J: TRBJ1-5; V: TRBV10-3; D: -; DNA: TGTGCCATCAGTGAGAAAAGCCTCAATCAGCCCCAGCATTTT; CDR3: CAISEKSLNQPQHF
size: -; J: TRBJ1-2; V: TRBV4-1; D: -; DNA: TGCGCCAGCAGCCAAGCAAGCCGGGACAACTATGGCTACACCTTC; CDR3: CASSQASRDNYGYTF
size: -; J: TRBJ2-5; V: TRBV7-3; D: TRBD2; DNA: TGTGCCAGCAGCTTATCTAGCGGGAGATGGGAGACCCAGTACTTC; CDR3: CASSLSSGRWETQYF
size: -; J: TRBJ2-1; V: TRBV5-1; D: -; DNA: TGCGCCAGCCGATCGGGACCCACGGGCGATGAGCAGTTCTTC; CDR3: CASRSGPTGDEQFF
size: -; J: TRBJ2-2; V: TRBV5-8; D: -; DNA: TGTGCCAGCAGCTTCCGTGGGGGGAACACCGGGGAGCTGTTTTTT; CDR3: CASSFRGGNTGELFF
size: -; J: TRBJ1-4; V: TRBV19; D: -; DNA: TGTGCCAGTAGCCCGGGACGGTTTGCAACTAATGAAAAACTGTTTTTT; CDR3: CASSPGRFATNEKLFF
size: -; J: TRBJ1-1; V: TRBV29-1; D: -; DNA: TGCAGCGTTTCCGGGATGAACACTGAAGCTTTCTTT; CDR3: CSVSGMNTEAFF
size: -; J: TRBJ2-3; V: TRBV19; D: -; DNA: TGTGCCAGTAGTATTTCAGGGATTCTCACAGATACGCAGTATTTT; CDR3: CASSISGILTDTQYF
size: -; J: TRBJ1-3; V: TRBV6-5; D: -; DNA: TGTGCCAGCAGCATCGCGAGGGGAAACACCATATATTTT; CDR3: CASSIARGNTIYF
size: -; J: TRBJ2-1; V: TRBV29-1; D: TRBD1; DNA: TGCAGCGGGGGGACCGGGACAGGCAACAATGAGCAGTTCTTC; CDR3: CSGGTGTGNNEQFF
size: once; J: TRBJ1-4; V: TRBV27; D: -; DNA: TGTGCCAGCAGTTTCAGGTCGGCTAATGAAAAACTGTTTTTT; CDR3: CASSFRSANEKLFF
size: once; J: TRBJ2-5; V: TRBV9; D: -; DNA: TGTGCCAGCACCGCCGCTGGGGGGGCAAAAGAGACCCAGTACTTC; CDR3: CASTAAGGAKETQYF
size: few; J: TRBJ2-5; V: TRBV5-4; D: TRBD1; DNA: TGTGCCAGCCGTAGGGACAGGGGCCTCCAAGAGACCCAGTACTTC; CDR3: CASRRDRGLQETQYF
size: -; J: TRBJ1-5; V: TRBV27; D: -; DNA: TGTGCCAGCAGTTTATCTTGGGGGGCGTCTCAGCCCCAGCATTTT; CDR3: CASSLSWGASQPQHF
size: -; J: TRBJ2-3; V: TRBV7-2; D: TRBD2; DNA: TGTGCCAGCAGCTTTCTAGCGAGCGGGGGGCGGGGAGATACGCAGTATTTT; CDR3: CASSFLASGGRGDTQYF
size: -; J: TRBJ1-2; V: TRBV19; D: -; DNA: TGTGCCAGTAGTATGATGGAAGCTGGGCTGAACTATGGCTACACCTTC; CDR3: CASSMMEAGLNYGYTF
size: -; J: TRBJ1-2; V: TRBV18; D: -; DNA: TGTGCCAGCTCCCGCTCGGGGCAGATAACTGATTATGGCTACACCTTC; CDR3: CASSRSGQITDYGYTF
size: -; J: TRBJ1-6; V: TRBV6-5; D: -; DNA: TGTGCCAGCAGCCCGACCTATTCACCCCTCCACTTT; CDR3: CASSPTYSPLHF
size: -; J: TRBJ2-3; V: TRBV28; D: -; DNA: TGTGCCAGCAGTCCACCTAGCCACCACACAGATACGCAGTATTTT; CDR3: CASSPPSHHTDTQYF
size: -; J: TRBJ1-5; V: TRBV28; D: -; DNA: TGTGCCAGCATCACGGACCCTCATCAGCCCCAGCATTTT; CDR3: CASITDPHQPQHF
size: -; J: TRBJ1-1; V: TRBV7-9; D: TRBD1; DNA: TGTGCCAGCAGCCTGGACAGGGACCACGCAGAAGCTTTCTTT; CDR3: CASSLDRDHAEAFF
size: once; J: TRBJ1-4; V: TRBV5-4; D: -; DNA: TGTGCCAGCAGGGCCGGAACAGGGACTTTTAATGAAAAACTGTTTTTT; CDR3: CASRAGTGTFNEKLFF
size: -; J: TRBJ2-5; V: TRBV9; D: TRBD2; DNA: TGTGCCAGCACAACTAGCGGGGAAGAGACCCAGTACTTC; CDR3: CASTTSGEETQYF